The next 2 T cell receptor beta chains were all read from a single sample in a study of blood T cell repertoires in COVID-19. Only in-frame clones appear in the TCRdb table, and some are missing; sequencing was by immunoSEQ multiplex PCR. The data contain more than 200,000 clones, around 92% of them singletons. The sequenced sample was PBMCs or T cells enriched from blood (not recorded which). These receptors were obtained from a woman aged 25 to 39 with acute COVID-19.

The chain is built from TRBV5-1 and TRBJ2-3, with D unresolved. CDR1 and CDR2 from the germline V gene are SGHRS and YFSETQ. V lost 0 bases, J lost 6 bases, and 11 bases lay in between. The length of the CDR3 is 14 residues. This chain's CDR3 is CASSLDRSPDTQYF. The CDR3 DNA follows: TGCGCCAGCAGCTTGGATCGGAGTCCCGATACGCAGTATTTT.

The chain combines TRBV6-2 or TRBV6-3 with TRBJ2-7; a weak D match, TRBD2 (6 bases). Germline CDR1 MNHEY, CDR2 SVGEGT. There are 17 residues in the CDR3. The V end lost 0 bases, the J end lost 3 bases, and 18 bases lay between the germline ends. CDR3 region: CASSYSVYGDSGYEQYF. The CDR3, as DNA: TGTGCCAGCAGTTACTCGGTCTACGGCGATAGCGGCTACGAGCAGTACTTC.